The clone carrying this T cell receptor beta chain has a handful of counts. Its target is not known. These data belong to a study of T-cell memory formation after mild COVID-19. TCRdb reprocessed the 5' RACE reads via MiXCR and lists one record per CDR3 protein. The table includes about 180,000 distinct CDR3 sequences, approximately 17% detected once. The CDR3 has 14 residues. Germline V gene data show CDR1 as MNHEY and CDR2 as SVGEGT. V lost 5 bases, J lost 0 bases, and 9 bases lay in between. Study observations and caveats: Pre-infection memory already had some responding clones, implying cross-reactive memory joined. Clones that contracted from day 15 to 85 had balanced CD4/CD8; later expanders were CD4+ biased.

The chain recombines TRBV6-2 or TRBV6-3 with TRBJ2-3, with D perhaps TRBD1 (6 bases). The sequence derives from a man younger than 35 who had mild COVID-19 (a few samples of this study predate the infection). Cell type and time point are not known. What was sequenced was PBMCs or a T cell subset sorted from them (not recorded which). As DNA, the CDR3 is TGTGCCAGCAGTCCCGGGACAAGCACAGATACGCAGTATTTT. Translated: CASSPGTSTDTQYF.